What follows is one T cell receptor (beta chain) and its context. Its specificity is unknown. As for time point: week 23, last vaccination. Every vaccination contained 300 ug of the mutant IDH1 20-mer peptide and was paired with topical imiquimod. TCRdb's copy holds only in-frame clones and misses some; the assay was immunoSEQ multiplex PCR. The profile covers tens of thousands of clones, with about 91% appearing a single time and about 3.9% taken by the ten largest. This specimen comes from a study of a mutant IDH1 vaccine in newly diagnosed glioma. V lost 0 bases, J lost 4 bases, and 7 bases lay in between. Germline V gives CDR1 SGHDT, CDR2 YYEEEE. The CDR3 runs to 13 residues.

The sequences come from PBMCs, collected from a glioma patient whose treatment included an IDH1 peptide vaccine. The chain links TRBV5-6 to TRBJ2-5, with D hard to call. This clonotype originated in a man aged 50 to 59 with glioma. The CDR3 here is CASSLGALETQYF. Here the CDR3 DNA reads TGTGCCAGCAGCTTGGGAGCTTTAGAGACCCAGTACTTC.